This TCR beta chain was captured in a study of regulatory T cells in long-lasting Graves disease. Study-level results: Small numbers of samples may have cut accuracy. Whereas new patients shared roughly 910 public clonotypes, persistent patients shared more, at under 3,500.

Described time point: newly diagnosed GD, antithyroid drugs for less than 3 months. With RNA extracted from PBMCs as input, the TCR library was made. This CDR3 is 15 amino acids long. Germline assignment: CDR1 MDHEN and CDR2 SYDVKM. Trimming stripped 7 bases from V and 7 bases from J, with 23 bases between. This clonotype was detected many times. Its antigen is unidentified. Researchers made TCR beta libraries by using iRepertoire HTBI primers and running Arm-PCR on CDR3 regions. MiXCR was run by TCRdb on the multiplex PCR reads, yielding one entry per CDR3 protein. The table has approximately 350,000 distinct CDR3 sequences, roughly 17% seen once. These data were likewise used in another study, on T cells in Graves' hyperthyroidism and ophthalmopathy. As that report states: Ophthalmopathy was separated from stable hyperthyroidism by a 13 V-J model.

The V gene is TRBV28, the J gene TRBJ2-7, with a tentative D call TRBD2 (5 bases). The source material was peripheral blood mononuclear cells (PBMCs), sampled at new diagnosis, from a patient treated with antithyroid drugs. The TCR originated in a middle-aged man with Graves disease. This CDR3 reads CASIPSRVTPGEQYF. The CDR3 DNA is TGTGCCAGCATCCCCTCGAGGGTCACCCCGGGGGAGCAGTACTTC.